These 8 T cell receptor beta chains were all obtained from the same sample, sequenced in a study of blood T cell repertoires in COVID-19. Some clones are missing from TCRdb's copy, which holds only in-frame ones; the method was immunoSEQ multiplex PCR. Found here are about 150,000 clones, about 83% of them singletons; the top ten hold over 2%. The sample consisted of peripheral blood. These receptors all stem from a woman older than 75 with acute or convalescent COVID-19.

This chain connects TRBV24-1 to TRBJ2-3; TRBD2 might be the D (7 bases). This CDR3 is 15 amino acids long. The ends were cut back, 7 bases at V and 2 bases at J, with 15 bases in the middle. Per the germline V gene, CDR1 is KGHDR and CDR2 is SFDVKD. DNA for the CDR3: TGTGCCACCAGCCGAGGGGGGGGAACCACAGATACGCAGTATTTT. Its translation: CATSRGGGTTDTQYF.

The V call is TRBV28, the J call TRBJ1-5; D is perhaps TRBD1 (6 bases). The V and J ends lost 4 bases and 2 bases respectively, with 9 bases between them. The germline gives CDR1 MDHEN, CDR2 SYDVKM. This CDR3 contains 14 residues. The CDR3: CASSSQGRNQPQHF. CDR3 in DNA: TGTGCCAGCAGTTCTCAGGGGCGCAATCAGCCCCAGCATTTT.

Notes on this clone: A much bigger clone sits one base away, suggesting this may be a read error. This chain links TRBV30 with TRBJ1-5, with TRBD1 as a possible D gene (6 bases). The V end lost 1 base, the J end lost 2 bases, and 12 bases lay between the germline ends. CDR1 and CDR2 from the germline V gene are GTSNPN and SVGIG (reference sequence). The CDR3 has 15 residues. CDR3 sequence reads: CAWSGDQGRNQPQHF. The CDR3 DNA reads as TGTGCCTGGAGTGGCGATCAGGGGCGCAATCAGCCCCAGCATTTT.

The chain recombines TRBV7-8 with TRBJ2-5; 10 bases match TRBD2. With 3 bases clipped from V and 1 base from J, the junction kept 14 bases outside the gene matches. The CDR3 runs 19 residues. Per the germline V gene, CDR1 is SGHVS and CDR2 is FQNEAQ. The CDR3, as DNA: TGTGCCAGCAGCTTTCCGAAGGTAGCGGGAGGCGAAAGCCAAGAGACCCAGTACTTC. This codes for CASSFPKVAGGESQETQYF.

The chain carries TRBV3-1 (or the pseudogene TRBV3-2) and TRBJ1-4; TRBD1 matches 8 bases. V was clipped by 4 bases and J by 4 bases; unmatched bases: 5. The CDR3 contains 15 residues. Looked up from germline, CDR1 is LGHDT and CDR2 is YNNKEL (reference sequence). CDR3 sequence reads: CASSRETGVNEKLFF. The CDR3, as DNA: TGTGCCAGCAGCCGAGAGACAGGGGTTAATGAAAAACTGTTTTTT.

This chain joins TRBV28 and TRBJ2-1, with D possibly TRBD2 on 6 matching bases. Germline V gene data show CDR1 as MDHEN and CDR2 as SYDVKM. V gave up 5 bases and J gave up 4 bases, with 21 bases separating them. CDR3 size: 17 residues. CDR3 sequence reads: CASSPTGGARGYNEQFF. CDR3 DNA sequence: TGTGCCAGCAGTCCGACCGGGGGAGCGCGGGGATACAATGAGCAGTTCTTC.

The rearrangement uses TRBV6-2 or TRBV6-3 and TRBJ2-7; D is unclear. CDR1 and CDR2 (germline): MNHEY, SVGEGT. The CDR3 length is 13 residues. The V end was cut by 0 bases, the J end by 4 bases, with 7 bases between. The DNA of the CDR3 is TGTGCCAGCAGTTACTCGCGGCTGTACGAGCAGTACTTC. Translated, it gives CASSYSRLYEQYF.

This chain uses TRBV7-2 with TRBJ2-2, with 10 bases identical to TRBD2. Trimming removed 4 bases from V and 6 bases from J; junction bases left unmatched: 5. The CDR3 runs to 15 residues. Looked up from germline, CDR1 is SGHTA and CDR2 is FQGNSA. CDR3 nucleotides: TGTGCCAGCAGCTACCTAGCGGGAGTCGCCGGGGAGCTGTTTTTT. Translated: CASSYLAGVAGELFF.